This T cell receptor beta chain stems from a study of cytomegalovirus exposure and HLA in healthy donors listed by TCRdb under 2017. Concerning the study at large: According to an earlier analysis of several hundred of the donors, 150 million to 200 million T cells yielded 90 million to 130 million unique TCR beta sequences and approximately 300 Gb of sequence data. Roughly 300 gigabases of sequencing data and approximately 91 million unique TCR sequences made up an early release that covered 500 to 650 HLA-typed donors. Among the roughly 400 genotyped donors, roughly 80% belonged to the genetic ancestry cluster associated with self-reported Caucasian donors. The study was designed to test whether signatures of past pathogen exposure could be identified by cataloging public T cell receptors. The T cell repertoires of under 700 subjects were profiled by immunosequencing and related to cytomegalovirus serostatus. In addition to the first cohort of several hundred subjects, a separate validation cohort of about 120 different subjects was used. The study combined high-throughput TCR immunosequencing, statistical association of individual TCRs with disease status, and machine learning to predict cytomegalovirus infection status. To study patterns of TCR occurrence, a later analysis re-analyzed previously published TCR beta repertoires from 500 to 850 donors and added high-resolution HLA genotyping. The later analysis used no new phenotypic data to find candidate immune exposures, relying instead on TCR beta sequences and their occurrence across donors. In an earlier analysis of more than 550 of the donors, high-throughput TCR beta sequencing was used to judge whether each TCR beta V gene segment behaved as functional or pseudogenic. Donor age, sex, ethnicity and CMV serostatus were compiled alongside the repertoire data. A later genetic analysis took genome-wide SNP genotypes for about 55% of the 666 donors and used that subset as a discovery cohort. Every repertoire in the discovery cohort had been generated on one and the same sequencing platform. Class I and class II HLA loci were covered by the typing at four-digit resolution. Typing coverage varied by locus: roughly 629-630 donors for A, B, C, DRB1 and DQB1; roughly 510 for DQA1; more than 600 for DPA1; roughly 450 for DPB1. Several DR-DQ haplotypes were handled as single units for association and clustering because linkage in the cohort was strong. Among a few hundred genotyped donors of the cohort, an average of around 240,000 unique TCR beta nucleotide sequences were sequenced per donor, about a sixth of them non-productive. Points the paper makes about the study in general: In an earlier analysis of about 550 of the donors, most TCR beta V segments were observed in productive rearrangements about 87% or about 30% of the time, broadly matching IMGT annotations. In a later genetic analysis, fewer N-insertions in productive TCRs were reported among donors in an Asian-associated ancestry cluster than the roughly 640-donor mean. Three of the identified cytomegalovirus-associated TCR beta chains were confirmed in vitro to be specific for cytomegalovirus antigens. In both the original and validation cohorts, the classifier was reported to diagnose cytomegalovirus status with high specificity and sensitivity. Over 15 rarely observed V segments, including chromosome 9 orphons, were excluded from the earlier analysis of several hundred of the donors because counts were too low. A total of fewer than 200 TCR beta chains were listed by the study as associated with cytomegalovirus. A cluster of highly shared sequence variants was judged likely to be a technical artifact of the sequencing pipeline. In a later analysis, HLA-associated TCR beta chains were found to be more clonally expanded and to have lower generation probabilities than equally common non-associated chains. An association between a missense DCLRE1C variant and V-gene and J-gene trimming of TCR beta chains was found in a later genetic analysis and replicated in an independent cohort. Because HLA typing was missing for some donors at each locus, association tests included only the typed subset. Correlated functional status among segregating V segments might be attributable to linkage disequilibrium, but an unknown experimental factor could not be ruled out. Strong co-occurrence of HLA alleles, especially DR and DQ, made assigning TCR associations to individual alleles difficult. In a later analysis, the rate of TCR association differed among HLA loci, with DRB1 alleles having the most associated TCRs and HLA-C alleles having the fewest. Presence/absence analyses assumed roughly uniform sequencing depth across donors, an assumption that may not hold. In this cohort, only TCR beta chains were sequenced, and detectable features were limited by the absence of alpha or paired-chain data. In a later analysis, several top co-occurrence clusters were reported to appear linked to parvovirus B19, influenza, CMV and Epstein-Barr virus. Across donors, most TCR sequences were observed very rarely, whereas some public TCRs were present in many individuals. At a false discovery rate of 0.05, a later analysis linked 15,000 to 20,000 TCR beta sequences to specific HLA alleles. A further reported finding was that TCR beta sequences accurately predicted the HLA-A and HLA-B alleles for most subjects in the first cohort. Some IMGT-functional V segments, including TRBV6-2 and TRBV6-3, could not be told apart with the 87-base-pair reads, so those segments were excluded. The authors suggested that the approach could potentially be generalized to other disease states and immunological phenotypes. The only immune exposure information available for the cohort was CMV serostatus. In a later analysis, most CMV-associated TCR beta chains were found to appear HLA-restricted, with HLA associations seemingly driven largely by CMV exposure.

The library was produced with the immunoSEQ multiplex PCR assay. For the multiplex PCR, a mixture combining 60 forward primers for TCR Vbeta segments and 13 reverse primers for TCR Jbeta segments was used. The CDR3 region of rearranged TCR beta genes was amplified from genomic DNA with a multiplex PCR assay. On the Illumina HiSeq System, the amplified TCR beta libraries were sequenced as 87-base-pair reads. In the original analysis: Across the 700 or so repertoires, a later analysis counted approximately 83 million unique TCR beta chains, roughly 11 million of which were shared by at least two donors. A nearest-neighbor algorithm error-corrected the raw reads and collapsed the reads into unique sequences, merging closely related sequences to remove PCR and sequencing errors. To assign V, D and J gene segments, CDR3 sequences were aligned to IMGT reference sequences. For a sequence to be retained, a match of at least six nucleotides to both a V gene segment and a J gene segment was required. Rearrangements were classified as productive when the CDR3 lacked stop codons and remained in frame with V and J, and all other rearrangements were classified as non-productive. Following IMGT convention, CDR3 was defined as the stretch from the second conserved V-encoded cysteine up to the conserved J-encoded phenylalanine. The earlier analysis of a few hundred of the donors excluded sequences that lacked an unambiguous match to a single V gene segment. An earlier analysis of 587 of the donors called V segments functional above 56.7% productive rearrangements and segregating when the between-donor standard deviation exceeded 5%. To diagnose cytomegalovirus status from the catalog of TCR beta chain sequences, a statistical classification framework was built. V and J gene assignment, in a later analysis, came from comparing TCR nucleotide sequences with IMGT/GENE-DB human TR gene sequences. Using the TCRdist pipeline, a later analysis assigned CDR3 sequences along with most-parsimonious VDJ recombination scenarios. In a later analysis, each TCR beta chain was defined by its CDR3 amino acid sequence together with its V-gene family, and reads without a unique V-gene family were excluded. A later analysis removed nearly 600 highly shared, low-generation-probability nucleotide sequences to deal with suspected cross-contamination and a sequencing artifact. In a later analysis, a clonal expansion index for each public chain was calculated from normalized within-repertoire ranks of inferred template counts. Generation probabilities in a later analysis came from a VDJ recombination model fitted to out-of-frame rearrangements, and those results were checked against IGoR. Hypergeometric tests were used in a later analysis to score TCR-TCR, TCR-HLA and TCR-CMV co-occurrence, with a repertoire-size bias correction applied to the TCR pairs. False discovery rates were estimated in a later analysis by permuting HLA or CMV assignments 20 times. In a later analysis, co-occurring TCRs were grouped with DBSCAN, and TCRdist sequence similarity was added when clustering was performed within HLA-allele-positive subsets. Repertoires with fewer than 30,000 or more than 120,000 public chains were left out of co-occurrence clustering, as were five repertoires with anomalous nucleotide sharing. Imported from immuneACCESS, the table was reduced by TCRdb to in-frame sequences with V and J called. These copies leave out some clones; in studies compared against another copy, an unresolved V gene accounts for under half, and the cause of the remainder is not known. V and J calls plus clone size are reproduced from that table; the DNA served to infer D and trimming. This sample's table carries 60,000 or so clones. Of the sample, 2% to 2.5% is held by the ten largest clones.

The germline V gene gives CDR1 as SGHRS and CDR2 as YFSETQ. V sheds 4 bases and J sheds 7 bases, leaving 24 bases between their ends. Counted from cysteine to phenylalanine, this CDR3 has 16 amino acids. The read is trimmed to its CDR3 DNA, 48 bases read in frame from base 1. A word on this clone: This clone's antigen is unknown.

In total, about 650 healthy bone marrow donors made up the cohort. At the time of sampling, every cohort member was nominally healthy, though immune exposures that went unrecorded were likely present. The donor tested CMV seronegative and was one of the 352 seronegative cohort members. A peripheral blood sample was collected from each donor, and TCR beta sequencing was performed on peripheral blood mononuclear cells. Genomic DNA extraction from the blood cell samples was performed with the Qiagen DNeasy Blood Extraction Kit. The sequence was collected from a woman aged 18-29 years in good health and CMV-seronegative. The rearrangement joined TRBV5-1 to TRBJ2-7, with no reliable assignment of the D segment. What was sequenced was PBMCs. The CDR3: CASSPKEVIYHQEQYF. The DNA sequence is as follows: TGCGCCAGCAGCCCCAAAGAGGTCATATATCATCAAGAGCAGTACTTC. Beyond the CDR3, the reference TRBV5-1 and TRBJ2-7 genes provide the residues; the full variable domain reads: KAGVTQTPRYLIKTRGQQVTLSCSPISGHRSVSWYQQTPGQGLQFLFEYFSETQRNKGNFPGRFSGRQFSNSRSEMNVSTLELGDSALYLCASSPKEVIYHQEQYFGPGTRLTVT.